The clone carrying this T cell receptor beta chain showed up just a few times. TCRdb reprocessed the 5' RACE reads with MiXCR, giving one entry per CDR3 protein. The repertoire holds about 430,000 distinct CDR3 sequences, roughly a sixth seen once, with roughly a sixth in the top ten. This specimen belongs to a study of T cells after yellow fever vaccination. Germline assignment: CDR1 MNHEY and CDR2 SVGEGT. CDR3 length: 17 residues. J lost 0 bases, V lost 7 bases, and 8 bases had no gene match. The TCR comes from a man younger than 30 who received the YFV17D yellow fever vaccine. The chain recombines TRBV6-2 or TRBV6-3 with TRBJ2-1; 11 bases are a match to TRBD2. Sequencing was performed on PBMCs, taken before the yellow fever booster vaccination. This CDR3 is CASTHGSGGASYNEQFF. As DNA, the CDR3 is TGTGCCAGCACACACGGTAGCGGGGGGGCCTCCTACAATGAGCAGTTCTTC.